This T cell receptor (beta chain) derives from a study of shared clonotypes between healthy human individuals. Study-level results: It was anticipated that sequencing depth would influence how many clonotypes donors shared. Represented diversity, genetic and exposure-history alike, was limited by few donors.

It was across several immunoSEQ plates that each subset's genomic DNA was evenly split. In the study's own analysis: Owing to the provision of junction-only sequences devoid of quality scores by immunoSEQ, filtering differed. TCRdb's copy holds only in-frame clones and misses some; the assay was immunoSEQ multiplex PCR. V and J calls and clone size follow that table, whereas D and trimming were derived from the DNA. The repertoire holds roughly 2.5 million clones, with around nine tenths as singletons. Note on this clone: Antigen specificity is unknown.

The TCR comes from a young man in good health. The sequenced material came from naive CD4+ T cells sorted from blood. Subset denoted: CD45RA+ positively selected.

The DNA of the CDR3 is TGTGCCAGCTCACCCCCGGGACTAGCAAGTGGCACCGGGGAGCTGTTTTTT. This encodes CASSPPGLASGTGELFF. This chain connects TRBV18 to TRBJ2-2; 9 bases are shared with TRBD2. Per the germline V gene, CDR1 is KGHSH and CDR2 is LQKENI. The CDR3 runs to 17 residues. The ends lost 3 bases at V and 4 bases at J; junction bases unmatched: 9.